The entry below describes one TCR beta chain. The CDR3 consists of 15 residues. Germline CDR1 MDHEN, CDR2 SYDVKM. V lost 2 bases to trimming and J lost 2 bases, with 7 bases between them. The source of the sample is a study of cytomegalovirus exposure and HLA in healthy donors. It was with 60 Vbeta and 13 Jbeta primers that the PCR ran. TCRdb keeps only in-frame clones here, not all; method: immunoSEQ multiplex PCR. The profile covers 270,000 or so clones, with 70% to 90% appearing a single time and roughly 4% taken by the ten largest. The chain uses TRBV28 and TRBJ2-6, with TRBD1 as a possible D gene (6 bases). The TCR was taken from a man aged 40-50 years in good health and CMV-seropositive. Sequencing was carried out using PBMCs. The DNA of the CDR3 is TGTGCCAGCAGTTTAAAGGGGGCTGGGGCCAACGTCCTGACTTTC. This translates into CASSLKGAGANVLTF.